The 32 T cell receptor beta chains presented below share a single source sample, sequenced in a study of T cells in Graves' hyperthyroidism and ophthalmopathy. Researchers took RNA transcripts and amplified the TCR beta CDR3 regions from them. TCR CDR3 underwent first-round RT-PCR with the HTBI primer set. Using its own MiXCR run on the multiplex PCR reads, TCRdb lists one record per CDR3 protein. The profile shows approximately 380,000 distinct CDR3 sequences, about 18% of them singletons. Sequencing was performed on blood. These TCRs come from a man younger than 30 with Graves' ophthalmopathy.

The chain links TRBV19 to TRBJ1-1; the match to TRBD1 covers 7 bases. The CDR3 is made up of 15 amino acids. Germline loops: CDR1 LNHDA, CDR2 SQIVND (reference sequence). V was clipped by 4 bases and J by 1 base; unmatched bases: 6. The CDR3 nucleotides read TGTGCCAGTAGTAGCCTCCAGGGGGAGAACACTGAAGCTTTCTTT. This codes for CASSSLQGENTEAFF.

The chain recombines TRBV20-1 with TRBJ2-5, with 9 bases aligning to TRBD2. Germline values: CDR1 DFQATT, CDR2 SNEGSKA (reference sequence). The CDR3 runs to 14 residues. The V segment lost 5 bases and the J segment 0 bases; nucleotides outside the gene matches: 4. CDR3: CSAPSGAHQETQYF. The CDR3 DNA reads TGCAGTGCTCCTAGCGGGGCCCACCAAGAGACCCAGTACTTC.

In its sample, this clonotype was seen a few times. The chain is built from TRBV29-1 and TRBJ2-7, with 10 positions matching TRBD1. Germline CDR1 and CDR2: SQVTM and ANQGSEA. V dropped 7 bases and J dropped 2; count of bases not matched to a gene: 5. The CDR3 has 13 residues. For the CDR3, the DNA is TGCAGCGGAGGACAGGGGGGACCCTACGAGCAGTACTTC. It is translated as CSGGQGGPYEQYF.

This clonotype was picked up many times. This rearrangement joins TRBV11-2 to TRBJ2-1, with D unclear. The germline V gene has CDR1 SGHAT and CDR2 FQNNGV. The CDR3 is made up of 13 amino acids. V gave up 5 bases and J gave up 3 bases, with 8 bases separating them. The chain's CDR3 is CASSRLGYNEQFF. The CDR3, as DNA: TGTGCCAGCAGCCGCCTAGGCTACAATGAGCAGTTCTTC.

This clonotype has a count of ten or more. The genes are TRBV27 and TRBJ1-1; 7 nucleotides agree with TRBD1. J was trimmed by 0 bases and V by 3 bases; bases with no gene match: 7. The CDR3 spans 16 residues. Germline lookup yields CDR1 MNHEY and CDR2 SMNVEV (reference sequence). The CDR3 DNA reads TGTGCCAGCAGTTTGAGGGCAGGGGGACTGAACACTGAAGCTTTCTTT. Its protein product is CASSLRAGGLNTEAFF.

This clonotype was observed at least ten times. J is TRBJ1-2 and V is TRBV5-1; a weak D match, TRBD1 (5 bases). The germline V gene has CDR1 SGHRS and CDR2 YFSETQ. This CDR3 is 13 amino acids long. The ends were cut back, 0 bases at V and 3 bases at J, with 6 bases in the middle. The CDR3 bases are TGCGCCAGCAGCTTGGCACAGGACTATGGCTACACCTTC. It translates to CASSLAQDYGYTF. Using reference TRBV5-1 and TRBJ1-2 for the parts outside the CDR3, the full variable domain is KAGVTQTPRYLIKTRGQQVTLSCSPISGHRSVSWYQQTPGQGLQFLFEYFSETQRNKGNFPGRFSGRQFSNSRSEMNVSTLELGDSALYLCASSLAQDYGYTFGSGTRLTVV.

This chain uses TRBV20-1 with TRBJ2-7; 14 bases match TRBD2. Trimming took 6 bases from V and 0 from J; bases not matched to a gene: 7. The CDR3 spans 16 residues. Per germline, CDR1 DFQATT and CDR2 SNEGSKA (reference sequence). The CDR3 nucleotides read TGCAGTGCCCATCGGACTAGCGGGGGGAGCTCCTACGAGCAGTACTTC. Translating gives CSAHRTSGGSSYEQYF.

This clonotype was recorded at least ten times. The CDR3: CASRVAGANVLTF. CDR3 DNA sequence: TGTGCCAGCAGAGTCGCTGGGGCCAACGTCCTGACTTTC. The chain is built from TRBV7-2 and TRBJ2-6; D is uncertain. Trimming took off 6 bases at V and 2 bases at J, with 5 bases between the two ends. Germline CDR1 and CDR2: SGHTA and FQGNSA. This CDR3 contains 13 residues.

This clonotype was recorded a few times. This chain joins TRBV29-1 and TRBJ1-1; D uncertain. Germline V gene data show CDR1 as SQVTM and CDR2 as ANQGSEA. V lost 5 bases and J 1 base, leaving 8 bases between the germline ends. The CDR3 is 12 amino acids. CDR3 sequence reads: CSVSEKNTEAFF. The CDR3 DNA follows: TGCAGCGTTAGTGAAAAGAACACTGAAGCTTTCTTT.

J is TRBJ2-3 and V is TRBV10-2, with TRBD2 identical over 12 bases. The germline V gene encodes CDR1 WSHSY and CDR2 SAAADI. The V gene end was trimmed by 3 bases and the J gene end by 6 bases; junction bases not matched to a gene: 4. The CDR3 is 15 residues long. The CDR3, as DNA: TGCGCCAGCAGTGATACGACTAGCGGGGGCGATACGCAGTATTTT. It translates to CASSDTTSGGDTQYF.

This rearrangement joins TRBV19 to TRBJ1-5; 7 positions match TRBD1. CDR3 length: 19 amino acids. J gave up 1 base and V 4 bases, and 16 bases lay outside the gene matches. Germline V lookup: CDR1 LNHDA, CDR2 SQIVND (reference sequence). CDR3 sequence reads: CASSTLTGAKPRSNQPQHF. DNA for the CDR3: TGTGCCAGTAGTACCCTTACAGGGGCGAAACCACGAAGCAATCAGCCCCAGCATTTT.

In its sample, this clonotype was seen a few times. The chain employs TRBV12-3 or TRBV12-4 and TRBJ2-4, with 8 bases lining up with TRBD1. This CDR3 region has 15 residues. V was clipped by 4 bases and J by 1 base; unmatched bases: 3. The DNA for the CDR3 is TGTGCCAGCAGTTGGGACAGGTTGGCCAAAAACATTCAGTACTTC. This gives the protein CASSWDRLAKNIQYF.

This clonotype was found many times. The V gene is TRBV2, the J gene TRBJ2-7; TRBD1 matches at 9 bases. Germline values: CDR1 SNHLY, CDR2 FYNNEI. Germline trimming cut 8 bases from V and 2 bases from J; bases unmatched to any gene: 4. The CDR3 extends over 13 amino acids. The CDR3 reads CASRTGGAYEQYF. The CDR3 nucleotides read TGTGCCAGCCGAACAGGGGGCGCCTACGAGCAGTACTTC.

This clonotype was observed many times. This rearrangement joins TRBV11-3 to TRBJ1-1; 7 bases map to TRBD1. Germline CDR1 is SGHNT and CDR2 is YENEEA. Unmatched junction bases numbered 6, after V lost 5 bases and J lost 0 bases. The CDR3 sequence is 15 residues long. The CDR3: CASSPRQGLNTEAFF. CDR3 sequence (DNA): TGTGCCAGCAGCCCTAGACAGGGCTTGAACACTGAAGCTTTCTTT.

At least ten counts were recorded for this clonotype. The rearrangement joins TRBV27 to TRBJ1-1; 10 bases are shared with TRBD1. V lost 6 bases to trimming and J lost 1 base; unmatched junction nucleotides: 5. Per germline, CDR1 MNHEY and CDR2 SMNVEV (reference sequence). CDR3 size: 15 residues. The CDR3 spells CASRWTGGKNTEAFF. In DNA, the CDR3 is TGTGCCAGCAGATGGACAGGGGGAAAGAACACTGAAGCTTTCTTT.

CDR3 bases: TGTGCCAGCAGCGACCGACGGGGGGAGTCAGATACGCAGTATTTT. It specifies CASSDRRGESDTQYF. This chain links TRBV11-2 with TRBJ2-3; 7 positions match TRBD2. CDR1 is SGHAT and CDR2 is FQNNGV in the germline V gene. After removal of 5 bases from V and 4 bases from J, the junction contained 9 bases not matched to a gene. This CDR3 spans 15 amino acids.

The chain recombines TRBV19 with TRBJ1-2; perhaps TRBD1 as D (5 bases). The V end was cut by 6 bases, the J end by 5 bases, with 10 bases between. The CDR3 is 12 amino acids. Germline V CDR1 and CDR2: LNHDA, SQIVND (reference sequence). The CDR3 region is CASRQTDYGYTF. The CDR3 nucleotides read TGTGCCAGTAGGCAGACAGATTATGGCTACACCTTC.

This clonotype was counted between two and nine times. CDR3 loop: CASSLYRGRYEQYF. The CDR3 DNA sequence: TGTGCCAGCTCACTCTACAGGGGAAGGTACGAGCAGTACTTC. J is TRBJ2-7 and V is TRBV18; TRBD1 aligns across 7 bases. Germline CDR1 reads KGHSH; CDR2 reads LQKENI. The CDR3 totals 14 residues. The V segment lost 4 bases and the J segment 4 bases; nucleotides outside the gene matches: 7.

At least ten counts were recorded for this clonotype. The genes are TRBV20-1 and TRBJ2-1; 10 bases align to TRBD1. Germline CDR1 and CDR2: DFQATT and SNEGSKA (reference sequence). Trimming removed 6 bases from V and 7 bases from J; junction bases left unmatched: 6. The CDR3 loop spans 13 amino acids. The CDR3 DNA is TGCAGTGCCTGGGACAGGGGTGGGAATGAGCAGTTCTTC. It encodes CSAWDRGGNEQFF.

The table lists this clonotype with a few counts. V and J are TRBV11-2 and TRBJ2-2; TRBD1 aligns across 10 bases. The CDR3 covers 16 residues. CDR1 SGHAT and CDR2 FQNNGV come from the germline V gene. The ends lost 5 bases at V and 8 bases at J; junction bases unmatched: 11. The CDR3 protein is CASSRETGGAGGELFF. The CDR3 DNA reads TGTGCCAGCAGCAGGGAGACAGGGGGCGCGGGAGGGGAGCTGTTTTTT. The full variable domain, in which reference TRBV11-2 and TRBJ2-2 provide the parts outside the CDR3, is EAGVAQSPRYKIIEKRQSVAFWCNPISGHATLYWYQQILGQGPKLLIQFQNNGVVDDSQLPKDRFSAERLKGVDSTLKIQPAKLEDSAVYLCASSRETGGAGGELFFGEGSRLTVL.

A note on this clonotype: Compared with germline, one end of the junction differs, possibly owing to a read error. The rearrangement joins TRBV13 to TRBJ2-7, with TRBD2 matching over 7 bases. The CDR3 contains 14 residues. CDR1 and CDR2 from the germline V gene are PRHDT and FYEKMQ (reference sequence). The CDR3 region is CASSLAGLGGEQYF. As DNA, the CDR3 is TGTGCCAGCAGTTTAGCGGGCCTGGGGGGAGAGCAGTACTTC. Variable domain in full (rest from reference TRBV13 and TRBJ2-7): AAGVIQSPRHLIKEKRETATLKCYPIPRHDTVYWYQQGPGQDPQFLISFYEKMQSDKGSIPDRFSAQQFSDYHSELNMSSLELGDSALYFCASSLAGLGGEQYFGPGTRLTVT.

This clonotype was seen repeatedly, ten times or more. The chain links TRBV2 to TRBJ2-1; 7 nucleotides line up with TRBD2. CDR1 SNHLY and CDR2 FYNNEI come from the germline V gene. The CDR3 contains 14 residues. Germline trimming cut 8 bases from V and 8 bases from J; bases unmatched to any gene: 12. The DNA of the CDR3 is TGTGCCAGCGGGGGGGACTTGGCCTCGGATGAGCAGTTCTTC. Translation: CASGGDLASDEQFF.

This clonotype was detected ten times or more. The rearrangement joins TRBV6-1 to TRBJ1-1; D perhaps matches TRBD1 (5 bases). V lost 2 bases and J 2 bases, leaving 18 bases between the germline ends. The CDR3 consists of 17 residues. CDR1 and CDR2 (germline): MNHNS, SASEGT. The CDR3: CASSEYGIGVFNTEAFF. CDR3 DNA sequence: TGTGCCAGCAGTGAATATGGCATAGGGGTATTCAACACTGAAGCTTTCTTT.

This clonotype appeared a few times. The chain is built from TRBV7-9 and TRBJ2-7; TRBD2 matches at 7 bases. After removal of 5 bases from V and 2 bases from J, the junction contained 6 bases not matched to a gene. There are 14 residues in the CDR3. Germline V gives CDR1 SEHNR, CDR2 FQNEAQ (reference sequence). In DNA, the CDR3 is TGTGCCAGCAGCGGGGGGGACGGAGCCTACGAGCAGTACTTC. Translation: CASSGGDGAYEQYF.

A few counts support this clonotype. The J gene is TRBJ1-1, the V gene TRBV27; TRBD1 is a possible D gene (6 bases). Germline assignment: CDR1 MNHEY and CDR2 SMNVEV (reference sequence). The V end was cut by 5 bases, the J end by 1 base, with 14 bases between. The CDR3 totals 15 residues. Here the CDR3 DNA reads TGTGCCAGCAGTCCCCTGGGGGGCAAGAACACTGAAGCTTTCTTT. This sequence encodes CASSPLGGKNTEAFF.

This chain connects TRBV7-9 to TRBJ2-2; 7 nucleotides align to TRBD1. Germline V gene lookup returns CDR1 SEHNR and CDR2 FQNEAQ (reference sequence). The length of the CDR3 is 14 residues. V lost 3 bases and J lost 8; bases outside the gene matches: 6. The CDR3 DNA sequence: TGTGCCAGCAGCTTCGACAGGGCGTCAGGGGAGCTGTTTTTT. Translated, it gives CASSFDRASGELFF. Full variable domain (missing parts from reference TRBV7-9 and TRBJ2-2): DTGVSQNPRHKITKRGQNVTFRCDPISEHNRLYWYRQTLGQGPEFLTYFQNEAQLEKSRLLSDRFSAERPKGSFSTLEIQRTEQGDSAMYLCASSFDRASGELFFGEGSRLTVL.

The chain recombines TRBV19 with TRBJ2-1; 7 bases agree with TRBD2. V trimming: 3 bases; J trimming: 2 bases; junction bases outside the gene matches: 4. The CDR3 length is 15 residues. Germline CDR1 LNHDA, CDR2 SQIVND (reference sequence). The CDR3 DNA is TGTGCCAGTAGTATGAGCGGGGCCCCCTACAATGAGCAGTTCTTC. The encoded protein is CASSMSGAPYNEQFF. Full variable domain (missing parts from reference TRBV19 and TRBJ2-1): DGGITQSPKYLFRKEGQNVTLSCEQNLNHDAMYWYRQDPGQGLRLIYYSQIVNDFQKGDIAEGYSVSREKKESFPLTVTSAQKNPTAFYLCASSMSGAPYNEQFFGPGTRLTVL.

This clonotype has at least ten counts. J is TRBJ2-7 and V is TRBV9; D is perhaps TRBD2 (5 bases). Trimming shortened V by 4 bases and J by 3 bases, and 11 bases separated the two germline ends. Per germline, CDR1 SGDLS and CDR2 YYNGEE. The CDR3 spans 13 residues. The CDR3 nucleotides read TGTGCCAGCAGCCCCGGGATAGTCTACGAGCAGTACTTC. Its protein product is CASSPGIVYEQYF.

CDR3 DNA sequence: TGCGCCAGCAGCTTTGACTTCGACACCGGGGAGCTGTTTTTT. Residues: CASSFDFDTGELFF. The genes are TRBV5-1 and TRBJ2-2, with D unclear. The length of the CDR3 is 14 residues. Trimming removed 2 bases at V and 3 bases at J, with 8 bases between. The germline CDR1 and CDR2 sequences are SGHRS and YFSETQ.

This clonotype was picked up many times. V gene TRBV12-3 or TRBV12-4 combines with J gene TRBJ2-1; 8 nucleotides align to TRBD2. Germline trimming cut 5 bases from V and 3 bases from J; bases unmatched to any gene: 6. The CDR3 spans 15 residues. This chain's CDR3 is CASSLRRGDYNEQFF. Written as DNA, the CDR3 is TGTGCCAGCAGTCTCAGGCGGGGGGACTACAATGAGCAGTTCTTC.

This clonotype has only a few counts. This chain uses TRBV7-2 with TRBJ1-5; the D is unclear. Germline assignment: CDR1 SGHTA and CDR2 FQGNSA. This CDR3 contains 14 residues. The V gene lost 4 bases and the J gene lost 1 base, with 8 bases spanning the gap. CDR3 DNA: TGTGCCAGCAGCTACCTGGGGAGCAATCAGCCCCAGCATTTT. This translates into CASSYLGSNQPQHF.

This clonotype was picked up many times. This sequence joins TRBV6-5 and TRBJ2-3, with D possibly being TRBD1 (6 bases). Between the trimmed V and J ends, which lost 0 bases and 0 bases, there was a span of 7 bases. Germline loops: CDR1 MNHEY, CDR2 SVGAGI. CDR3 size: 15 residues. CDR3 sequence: CASSYSRGSTDTQYF. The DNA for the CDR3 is TGTGCCAGCAGTTACTCTAGGGGGAGCACAGATACGCAGTATTTT.